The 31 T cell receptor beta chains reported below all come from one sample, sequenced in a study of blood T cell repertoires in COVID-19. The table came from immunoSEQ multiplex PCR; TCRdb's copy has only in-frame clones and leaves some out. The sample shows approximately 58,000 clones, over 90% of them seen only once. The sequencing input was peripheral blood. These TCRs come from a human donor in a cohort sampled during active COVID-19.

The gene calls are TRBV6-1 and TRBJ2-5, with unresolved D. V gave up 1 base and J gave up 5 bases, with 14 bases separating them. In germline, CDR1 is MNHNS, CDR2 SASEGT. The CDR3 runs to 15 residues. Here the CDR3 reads CASSEGPAFGETQYF. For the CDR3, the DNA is TGTGCCAGCAGTGAAGGTCCCGCCTTCGGGGAGACCCAGTACTTC.

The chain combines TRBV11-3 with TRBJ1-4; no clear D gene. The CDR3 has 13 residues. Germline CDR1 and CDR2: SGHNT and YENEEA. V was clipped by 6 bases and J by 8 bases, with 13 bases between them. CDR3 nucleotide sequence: TGTGCCAGCAGACGCCGAGGGTGGGAAAAACTGTTTTTT. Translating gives CASRRRGWEKLFF.

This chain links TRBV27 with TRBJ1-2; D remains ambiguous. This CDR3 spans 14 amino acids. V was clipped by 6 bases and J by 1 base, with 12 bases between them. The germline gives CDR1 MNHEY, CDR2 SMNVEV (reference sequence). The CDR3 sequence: CASRIAGNNYGYTF. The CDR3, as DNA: TGTGCCAGCAGAATTGCGGGGAATAACTATGGCTACACCTTC.

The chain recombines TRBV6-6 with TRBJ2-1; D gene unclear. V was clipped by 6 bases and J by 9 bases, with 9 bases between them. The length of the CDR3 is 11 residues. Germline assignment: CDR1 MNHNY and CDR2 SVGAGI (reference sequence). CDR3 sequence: CASSPEAEQFF. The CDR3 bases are TGTGCCAGCAGCCCTGAGGCTGAGCAGTTCTTC.

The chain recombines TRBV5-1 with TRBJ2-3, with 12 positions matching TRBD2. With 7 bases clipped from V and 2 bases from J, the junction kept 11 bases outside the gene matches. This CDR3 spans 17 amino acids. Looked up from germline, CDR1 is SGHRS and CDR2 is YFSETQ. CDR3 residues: CASSKLRTSGDTDTQYF. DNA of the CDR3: TGCGCCAGCTCTAAACTGCGGACTAGCGGGGACACAGATACGCAGTATTTT.

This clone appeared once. The CDR3 DNA sequence: TGCGCCAGCAGCTTGGGGGACAGGGAAGTCCACGAGCAGTACTTC. Its protein product is CASSLGDREVHEQYF. This chain links TRBV5-1 with TRBJ2-7, with 9 positions matching TRBD1. V was pared by 0 bases and J by 5 bases, with 6 bases of the junction left unmatched. Per germline, CDR1 SGHRS and CDR2 YFSETQ. The CDR3 extends over 15 amino acids.

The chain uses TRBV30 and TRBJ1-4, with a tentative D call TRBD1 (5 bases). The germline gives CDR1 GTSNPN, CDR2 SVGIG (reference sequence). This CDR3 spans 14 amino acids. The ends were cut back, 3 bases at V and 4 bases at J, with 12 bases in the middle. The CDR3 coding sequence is TGTGCCTGGAGGTATCGGGGGTATAATGAAAAACTGTTTTTT. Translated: CAWRYRGYNEKLFF.

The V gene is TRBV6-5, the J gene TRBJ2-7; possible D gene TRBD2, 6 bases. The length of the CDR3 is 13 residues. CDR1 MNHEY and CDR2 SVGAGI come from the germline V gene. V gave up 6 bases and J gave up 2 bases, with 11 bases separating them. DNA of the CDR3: TGTGCCAGCAGGGGACCGGGGGCCTACGAGCAGTACTTC. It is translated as CASRGPGAYEQYF.

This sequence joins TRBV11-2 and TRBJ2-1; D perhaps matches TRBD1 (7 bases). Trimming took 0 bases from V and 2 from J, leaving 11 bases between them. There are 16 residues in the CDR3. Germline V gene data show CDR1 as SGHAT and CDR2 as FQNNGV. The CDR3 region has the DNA TGTGCCAGCAGCTTAGATCCCAGGGGGGCCTACAATGAGCAGTTCTTC. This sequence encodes CASSLDPRGAYNEQFF.

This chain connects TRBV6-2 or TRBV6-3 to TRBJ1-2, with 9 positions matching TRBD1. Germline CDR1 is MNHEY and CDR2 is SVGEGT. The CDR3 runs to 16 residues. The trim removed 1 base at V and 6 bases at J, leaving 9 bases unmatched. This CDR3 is CASSYWADRGRDGYTF. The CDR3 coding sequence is TGTGCCAGCAGTTACTGGGCCGACAGGGGGAGAGATGGCTACACCTTC.

CDR3 in DNA: TGCGCCAGCAGCTTGGCCGGTACCGGTGCAAATGGCTACACCTTC. It specifies CASSLAGTGANGYTF. The chain joins TRBV5-1 to TRBJ1-2; no firm D call. Trimming cost V 0 bases and J 6 bases, with 15 bases left between them. Germline V lookup: CDR1 SGHRS, CDR2 YFSETQ. This CDR3 comprises 15 residues. Full variable domain (rest looked up from reference TRBV5-1 and TRBJ1-2): KAGVTQTPRYLIKTRGQQVTLSCSPISGHRSVSWYQQTPGQGLQFLFEYFSETQRNKGNFPGRFSGRQFSNSRSEMNVSTLELGDSALYLCASSLAGTGANGYTFGSGTRLTVV.

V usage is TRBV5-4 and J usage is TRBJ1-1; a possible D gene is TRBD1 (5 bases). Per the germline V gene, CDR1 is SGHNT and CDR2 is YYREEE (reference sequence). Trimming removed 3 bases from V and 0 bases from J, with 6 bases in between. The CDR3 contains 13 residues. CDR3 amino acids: CASSSDMNTEAFF. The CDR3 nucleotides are TGTGCCAGCAGCTCGGACATGAACACTGAAGCTTTCTTT. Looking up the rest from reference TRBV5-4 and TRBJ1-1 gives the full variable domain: ETGVTQSPTHLIKTRGQQVTLRCSSQSGHNTVSWYQQALGQGPQFIFQYYREEENGRGNFPPRFSGLQFPNYSSELNVNALELDDSALYLCASSSDMNTEAFFGQGTRLTVV.

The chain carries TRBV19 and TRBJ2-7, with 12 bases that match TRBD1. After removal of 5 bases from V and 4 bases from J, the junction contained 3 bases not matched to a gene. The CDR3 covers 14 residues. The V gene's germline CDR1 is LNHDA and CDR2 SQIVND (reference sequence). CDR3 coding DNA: TGTGCCAGTAGTGAGGGACAGGGGGCTTACGAGCAGTACTTC. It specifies CASSEGQGAYEQYF.

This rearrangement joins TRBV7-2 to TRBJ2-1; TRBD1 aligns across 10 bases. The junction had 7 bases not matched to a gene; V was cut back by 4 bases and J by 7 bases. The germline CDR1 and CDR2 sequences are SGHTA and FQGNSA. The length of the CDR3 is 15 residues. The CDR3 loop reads CASSSPGTGANEQFF. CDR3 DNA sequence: TGTGCCAGCAGCTCCCCCGGGACAGGGGCGAATGAGCAGTTCTTC.

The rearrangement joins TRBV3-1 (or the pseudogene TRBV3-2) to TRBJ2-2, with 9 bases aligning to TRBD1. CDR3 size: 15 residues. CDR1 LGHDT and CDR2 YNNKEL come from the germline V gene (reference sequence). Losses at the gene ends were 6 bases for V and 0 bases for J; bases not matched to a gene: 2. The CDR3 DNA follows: TGTGCCAGCAGTCGGACAGGGGCGAACACCGGGGAGCTGTTTTTT. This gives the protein CASSRTGANTGELFF.

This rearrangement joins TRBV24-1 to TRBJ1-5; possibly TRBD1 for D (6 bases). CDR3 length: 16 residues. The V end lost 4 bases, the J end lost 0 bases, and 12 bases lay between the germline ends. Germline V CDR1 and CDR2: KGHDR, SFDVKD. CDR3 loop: CATSETQGYSNQPQHF. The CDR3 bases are TGTGCCACCAGTGAAACCCAGGGGTATAGCAATCAGCCCCAGCATTTT.

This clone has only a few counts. CDR3 in DNA: TGTGCCAGCGGTAGCGGGGTCTCCTACGAGCAGTACGTC. It specifies CASGSGVSYEQYV. V gene TRBV11-2 combines with J gene TRBJ2-7; TRBD2 matches 8 bases. Per the germline V gene, CDR1 is SGHAT and CDR2 is FQNNGV. Losses at the gene ends were 8 bases for V and 0 bases for J; bases not matched to a gene: 3. CDR3 length: 13 amino acids.

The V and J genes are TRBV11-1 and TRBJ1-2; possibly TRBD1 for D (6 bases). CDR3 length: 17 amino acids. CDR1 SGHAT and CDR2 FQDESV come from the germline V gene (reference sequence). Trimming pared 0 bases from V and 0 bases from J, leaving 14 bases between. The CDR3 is CASSLAGQRASNYGYTF. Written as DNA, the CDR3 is TGTGCCAGCAGCTTAGCTGGACAGCGCGCCTCTAACTATGGCTACACCTTC.

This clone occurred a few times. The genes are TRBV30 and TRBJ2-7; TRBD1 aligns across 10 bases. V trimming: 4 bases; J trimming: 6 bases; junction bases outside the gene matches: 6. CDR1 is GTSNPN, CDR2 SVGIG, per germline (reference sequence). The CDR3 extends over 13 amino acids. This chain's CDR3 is CAWNRDRGSEQYV. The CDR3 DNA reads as TGTGCCTGGAATCGGGACAGGGGTTCCGAGCAGTACGTC.

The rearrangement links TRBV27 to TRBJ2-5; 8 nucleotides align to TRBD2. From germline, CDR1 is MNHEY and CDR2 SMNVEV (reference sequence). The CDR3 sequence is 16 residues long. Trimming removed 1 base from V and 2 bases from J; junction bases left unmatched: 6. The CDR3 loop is CASSLFSGGLQETQYF. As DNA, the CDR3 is TGTGCCAGCAGTTTATTCAGCGGGGGCCTTCAAGAGACCCAGTACTTC.

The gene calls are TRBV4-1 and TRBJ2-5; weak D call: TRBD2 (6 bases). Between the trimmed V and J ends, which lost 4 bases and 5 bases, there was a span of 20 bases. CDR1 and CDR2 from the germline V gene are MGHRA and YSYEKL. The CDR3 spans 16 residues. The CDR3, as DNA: TGCGCCAGCAGCCCTACTAGCATGGGAACAAGGGAGACCCAGTACTTC. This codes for CASSPTSMGTRETQYF.

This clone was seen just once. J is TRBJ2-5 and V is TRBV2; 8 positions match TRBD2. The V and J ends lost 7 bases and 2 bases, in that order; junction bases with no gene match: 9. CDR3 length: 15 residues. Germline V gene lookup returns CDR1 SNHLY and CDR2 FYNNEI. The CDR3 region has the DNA TGTGCCAGCACCGGGGGGGGGACAAATCAAGAGACCCAGTACTTC. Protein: CASTGGGTNQETQYF.

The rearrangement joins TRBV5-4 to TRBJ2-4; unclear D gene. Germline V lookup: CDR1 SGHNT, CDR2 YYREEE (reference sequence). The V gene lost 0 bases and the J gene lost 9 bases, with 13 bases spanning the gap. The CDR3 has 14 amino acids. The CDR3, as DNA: TGTGCCAGCAGCTTGGTACAACAAGGCGGCATTCAGTACTTC. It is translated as CASSLVQQGGIQYF.

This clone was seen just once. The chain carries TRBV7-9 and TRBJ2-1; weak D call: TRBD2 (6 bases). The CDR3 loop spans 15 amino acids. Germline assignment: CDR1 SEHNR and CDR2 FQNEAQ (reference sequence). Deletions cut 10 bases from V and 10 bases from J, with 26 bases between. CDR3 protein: CATRGAAGPKGEQFF. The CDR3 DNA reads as TGTGCCACGAGAGGGGCGGCGGGGCCTAAGGGAGAGCAGTTCTTC.

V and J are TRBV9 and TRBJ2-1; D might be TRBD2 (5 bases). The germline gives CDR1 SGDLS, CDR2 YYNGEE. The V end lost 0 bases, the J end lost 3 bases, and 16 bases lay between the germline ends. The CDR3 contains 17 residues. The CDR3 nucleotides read TGTGCCAGCAGCGTAGGTTGGAGACTAACTAACTACAATGAGCAGTTCTTC. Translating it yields CASSVGWRLTNYNEQFF. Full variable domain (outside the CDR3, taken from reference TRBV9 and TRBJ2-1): DSGVTQTPKHLITATGQRVTLRCSPRSGDLSVYWYQQSLDQGLQFLIQYYNGEERAKGNILERFSAQQFPDLHSELNLSSLELGDSALYFCASSVGWRLTNYNEQFFGPGTRLTVL.

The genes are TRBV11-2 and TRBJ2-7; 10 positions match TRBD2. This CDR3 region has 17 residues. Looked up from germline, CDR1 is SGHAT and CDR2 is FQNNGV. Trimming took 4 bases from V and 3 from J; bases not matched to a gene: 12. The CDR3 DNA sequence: TGTGCCAGCAGCTCCCCGCTCGTAGCGGGAGGTATCTACGAGCAGTACTTC. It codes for CASSSPLVAGGIYEQYF. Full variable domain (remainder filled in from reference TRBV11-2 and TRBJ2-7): EAGVAQSPRYKIIEKRQSVAFWCNPISGHATLYWYQQILGQGPKLLIQFQNNGVVDDSQLPKDRFSAERLKGVDSTLKIQPAKLEDSAVYLCASSSPLVAGGIYEQYFGPGTRLTVT.

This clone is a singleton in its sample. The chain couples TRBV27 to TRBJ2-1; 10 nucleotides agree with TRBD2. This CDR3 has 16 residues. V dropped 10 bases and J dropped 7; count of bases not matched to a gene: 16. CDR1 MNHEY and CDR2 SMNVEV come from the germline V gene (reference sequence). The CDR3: CATQARLTSGTNEQFF. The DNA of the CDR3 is TGTGCCACCCAAGCAAGGCTCACTAGCGGGACTAATGAGCAGTTCTTC.

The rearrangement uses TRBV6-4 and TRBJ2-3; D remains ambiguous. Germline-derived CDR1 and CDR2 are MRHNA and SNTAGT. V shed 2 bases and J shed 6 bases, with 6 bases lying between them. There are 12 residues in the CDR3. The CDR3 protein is CASSDREDTQYF. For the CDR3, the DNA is TGTGCCAGCAGTGACCGCGAGGATACGCAGTATTTT.

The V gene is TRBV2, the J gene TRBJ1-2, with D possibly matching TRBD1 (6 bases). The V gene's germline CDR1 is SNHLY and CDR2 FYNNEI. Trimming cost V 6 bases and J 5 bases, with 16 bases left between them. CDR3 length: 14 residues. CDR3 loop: CASRVLRTEYGYTF. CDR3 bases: TGTGCCAGCAGGGTCCTCAGGACAGAGTATGGCTACACCTTC.

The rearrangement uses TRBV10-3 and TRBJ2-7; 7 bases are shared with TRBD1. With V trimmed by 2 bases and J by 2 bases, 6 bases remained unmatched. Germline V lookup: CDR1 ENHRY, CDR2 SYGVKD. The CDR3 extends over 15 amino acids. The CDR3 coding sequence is TGTGCCATCAGTGAGGCCGAGGGACAGACCTACGAGCAGTACTTC. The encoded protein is CAISEAEGQTYEQYF.

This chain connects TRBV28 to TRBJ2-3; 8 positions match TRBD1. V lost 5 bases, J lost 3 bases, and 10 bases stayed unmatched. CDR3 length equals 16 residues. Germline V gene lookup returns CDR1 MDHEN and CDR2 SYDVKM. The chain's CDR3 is CASSPLAGGKTDTQYF. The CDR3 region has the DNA TGTGCCAGCAGTCCCCTCGCAGGGGGCAAGACAGATACGCAGTATTTT. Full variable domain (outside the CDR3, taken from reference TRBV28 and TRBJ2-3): DVKVTQSSRYLVKRTGEKVFLECVQDMDHENMFWYRQDPGLGLRLIYFSYDVKMKEKGDIPEGYSVSREKKERFSLILESASTNQTSMYLCASSPLAGGKTDTQYFGPGTRLTVL.